The present TCR beta chain was sequenced within a study of T cells after yellow fever vaccination. Study conclusions and caveats: The study found a weaker secondary response that peaked faster, day 5 versus 15.

TCRdb fed the 5' RACE reads into MiXCR, producing one record per CDR3 protein. The table shows about 310,000 distinct CDR3 sequences, with roughly 4% occurring only once. Looked up from germline, CDR1 is MNHEY and CDR2 is SVGEGT. This CDR3 comprises 14 residues. The V and J ends lost 0 bases and 8 bases respectively, with 11 bases between them. This clonotype was seen ten or more times. The target antigen is unknown. J is TRBJ2-1 and V is TRBV6-2 or TRBV6-3; D is undetermined. Material: PBMCs, obtained on the day of the yellow fever booster vaccination. The TCR sequence derives from a man between 18 and 29 years old who received the YFV17D yellow fever vaccine. CDR3 region: CASSYSPSPDEQFF. The CDR3 DNA follows: TGTGCCAGCAGTTACTCGCCCAGTCCCGATGAGCAGTTCTTC.